This paragraph covers one TCR beta chain sequence. Its specificity is not known. These data originate in a study of graft-versus-host responses after intestinal transplantation. Study information: Once they had received anti-thymocyte globulin induction, all recipients took tacrolimus and steroids for about three years. The study's findings and limits: Within the allografts of patients who had graft-donor T cell macrochimerism, graft-versus-host to host-versus-graft clonal ratios were high. Recipient marrow harbored GvH clones, some of which surfaced first in ileum or blood.

Some clones are missing from TCRdb's copy, which holds only in-frame ones; the method was immunoSEQ multiplex PCR. This table holds roughly 100,000 clones, 85% to 95% found once. This CDR3 contains 15 residues. Germline values: CDR1 GTSNPN, CDR2 SVGIG (reference sequence). Unmatched junction bases numbered 9, after V lost 3 bases and J lost 2 bases. The chain carries TRBV30 and TRBJ1-1, with 7 bases aligning to TRBD1. The sample was unstimulated CD8+ T cells sorted from spleen or lymph node cells, taken before transplant. The receptor comes from a human donor who was the organ donor for an intestinal transplant. The CDR3 DNA reads TGTGCCTGGAGCCACTGGACAGGCTACAACACTGAAGCTTTCTTT. This encodes CAWSHWTGYNTEAFF.